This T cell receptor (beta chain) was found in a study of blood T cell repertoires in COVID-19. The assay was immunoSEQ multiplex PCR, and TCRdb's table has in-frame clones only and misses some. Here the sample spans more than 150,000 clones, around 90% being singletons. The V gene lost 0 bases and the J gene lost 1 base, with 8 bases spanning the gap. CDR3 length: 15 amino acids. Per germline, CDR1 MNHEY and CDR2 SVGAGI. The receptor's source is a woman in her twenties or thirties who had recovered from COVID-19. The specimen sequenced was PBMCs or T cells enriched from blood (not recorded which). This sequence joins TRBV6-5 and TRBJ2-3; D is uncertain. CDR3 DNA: TGTGCCAGCAGTTACTCGAGAGGCCGCACAGATACGCAGTATTTT. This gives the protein CASSYSRGRTDTQYF.